The rows below give T cell receptor beta chains drawn from one sample of a study of blood T cell repertoires in COVID-19. The method was immunoSEQ multiplex PCR; TCRdb's version includes in-frame clones alone and lacks a portion of them. The sample records just under 350,000 clones, roughly 90% being singletons. Sequenced sample: peripheral blood. These receptors were collected from a woman in her 70s with COVID-19, enrolled during active disease. CDR3s include the opening cysteine and the closing phenylalanine or tryptophan. D genes are given only for firm matches. The listing skips clone size in some rows; elsewhere it reads once, few, many or a size class.

d_call	v_call	clone_size	j_call	cdr3_nt	cdr3_aa
-	TRBV7-2	-	TRBJ2-3	TGTGCCAGCAATTCGGGGGGCGCGGATACGCAGTATTTT	CASNSGGADTQYF
-	TRBV30	few	TRBJ1-2	TGTGCCTGGAGTTCCTGGACCAGGGGTAACTATGGCTACACCTTC	CAWSSWTRGNYGYTF
TRBD1	TRBV27	-	TRBJ1-6	TGTGCCAGCAGTTTATTACGAGGACAGGGGGGTAATTCACCCCTCCACTTT	CASSLLRGQGGNSPLHF
TRBD1	TRBV7-2	-	TRBJ1-2	TGTGCCAGCAGCTTGGACTGGGGACAGTATGGCTACACCTTC	CASSLDWGQYGYTF
TRBD2	TRBV30	-	TRBJ2-1	TGTGCCTGGAGACTGGCGGGGGGCCCGCAGTTCTTC	CAWRLAGGPQFF
-	TRBV2	-	TRBJ1-4	TGTGCCAGCAGTGAGTTGGGAGCCGAAAAACTGTTTTTT	CASSELGAEKLFF
TRBD1	TRBV7-3	-	TRBJ1-5	TGTGCCAGCAGCGGGGGACAGGGGGCGCGAGTACAGCCCCAGCATTTT	CASSGGQGARVQPQHF
-	TRBV30	once	TRBJ1-1	TGTGCCTGGAGTCCGACTTCTGGGAGAGATGAAGCTTTCTTT	CAWSPTSGRDEAFF
TRBD2	TRBV3-1/TRBV3-2	-	TRBJ2-4	TGTGCCAGCAGCCGAGGGACTAGCGGTGCCAAAAACATTCAGTACTTC	CASSRGTSGAKNIQYF
TRBD1	TRBV9	-	TRBJ1-1	TGTGCCAGCAGCGCGACAGGGGGCCTGAACACTGAAGCTTTCTTT	CASSATGGLNTEAFF
-	TRBV19	-	TRBJ2-2	TGTGCCAGTTCGCTGGGGGGGCTTATGATCGGGGAGCTGTTTTTT	CASSLGGLMIGELFF
-	TRBV7-8	-	TRBJ1-3	TGTGCCAGCAGCTATCTCACAGAGGGAAACACCATATATTTT	CASSYLTEGNTIYF
TRBD2	TRBV28	-	TRBJ2-7	TGTGCCAGCCGCAGCGGGGGTTCCTCCTACGAGCAGTACTTC	CASRSGGSSYEQYF
-	TRBV6-2/TRBV6-3	-	TRBJ1-6	TGTGCCAGCAGCGAGCCCCGTAGGGCGGTAGGGGGTTCACCCCTCCACTTT	CASSEPRRAVGGSPLHF
-	TRBV12-3/TRBV12-4	once	TRBJ1-2	TGTGCCAGCAGTAGAGCCGGGGGCTACACCTTC	CASSRAGGYTF
-	TRBV29-1	-	TRBJ1-2	TGCAGCGTTGGGACTGGGGCTAACTATGGCTACACCTTC	CSVGTGANYGYTF
-	TRBV10-2	-	TRBJ1-4	TGCGCCAGCTGGGGAGAAGGAAAACTGTTTTTT	CASWGEGKLFF
TRBD1	TRBV7-2	-	TRBJ1-6	TGTGCCAGCAGCTTACGACAGGGTCATAATTCACCCCTCCACTTT	CASSLRQGHNSPLHF
-	TRBV24-1	-	TRBJ1-1	TGTGCCACCAGTGACCGTGGACACCTTGAAGCTTTCTTT	CATSDRGHLEAFF
TRBD1	TRBV19	-	TRBJ2-7	TGTGCCAGTAGTATAGGACCGGGACAGGTATACTACGAGCAGTACTTC	CASSIGPGQVYYEQYF
TRBD1	TRBV4-3	-	TRBJ1-1	TGCGCCAGCAGCCAAGATCGGAGCAGGGGGACTTTCTTT	CASSQDRSRGTFF
-	TRBV3-1/TRBV3-2	-	TRBJ2-7	TGTGCCAGCAGCCTCCGGGTCTCCTACGAGCAGTACTTC	CASSLRVSYEQYF
TRBD2	TRBV24-1	-	TRBJ2-1	TGTGCCACCAGCGCTAGCGGGGGGGCCTTCAATGAGCAGTTCTTC	CATSASGGAFNEQFF
-	TRBV7-9	-	TRBJ2-1	TGTGCCAGCACCCGTTGGGGGCAGGACAATGAGCAGTTCTTC	CASTRWGQDNEQFF
TRBD2	TRBV4-1	-	TRBJ2-7	TGCGCCAGCAGCCAAGATCCGGGAGGGACCTACGAGCAGTACTTC	CASSQDPGGTYEQYF
TRBD2	TRBV28	-	TRBJ2-7	TGTGCCAGCAGTTTATCGAGACTAGCGGGGGGAGAGCAGTACTTC	CASSLSRLAGGEQYF
-	TRBV4-1	-	TRBJ1-2	TGCGCCAGCAGCCACCCTATGCAGGGATTGTATGGCTACACCTTC	CASSHPMQGLYGYTF
-	TRBV21-1	-	TRBJ1-2	TGTGCCAGCAGCAATAGAGCAGGCGGCAGGGGATCTGGTGGCTACACCTTC	CASSNRAGGRGSGGYTF
TRBD2	TRBV4-1	-	TRBJ2-1	TGCGCCAGCAGCCAAGATCTGGTCGGGGGGGCTTTGGAGCAGTTCTTC	CASSQDLVGGALEQFF
TRBD1	TRBV4-3	-	TRBJ2-1	TGCGCCAGCAGCCAAGATCTTTTGATGGACAGGGCCAATGAGCAGTTCTTC	CASSQDLLMDRANEQFF
-	TRBV12-3/TRBV12-4	-	TRBJ1-1	TGTGCCACCATACTTTACAGTGAAGCTTTCTTT	CATILYSEAFF
TRBD1	TRBV9	-	TRBJ2-5	TGTGCCAGCAGCGCCGGACAGGGGGCGGGGGAGACCCAGTACTTC	CASSAGQGAGETQYF
TRBD1	TRBV2	-	TRBJ1-2	TGTGCCAGCAGTTGGACAGGCGTCTATGGCTACACCTTC	CASSWTGVYGYTF
TRBD1	TRBV5-5	-	TRBJ1-2	TGTGCCAGCAGCTTGGGGACAGGATTCTATGGCTACACCTTC	CASSLGTGFYGYTF
TRBD1	TRBV18	few	TRBJ1-5	TGTGCCAGCTCGACACCGGGACAGGGTGGGGGCAGGCAGCCCCAGCATTTT	CASSTPGQGGGRQPQHF
-	TRBV27	-	TRBJ1-1	TGTGCCAGCAGTTTATCGTACAGTCCCTTGGAAGCTTTCTTT	CASSLSYSPLEAFF
-	TRBV5-3	-	TRBJ1-1	TGTGCCAGAAGCCGGTGGGCTTTCTTT	CARSRWAFF